This TCR beta chain originates from a study of CD8 T cells in ankylosing spondylitis. Making use of molecular barcodes, quantitative 5'-RACE generated TCR beta libraries. From the 5' RACE reads, TCRdb called clonotypes with MiXCR, one entry per CDR3 protein. The data show about 250,000 distinct CDR3 sequences, 32% seen once. The TCR was taken from a male donor with ankylosing spondylitis or in good health (not recorded which). Sample: blood, either unsorted or a sorted T cell fraction (not recorded which).

The CDR3 region is CASSYVGVSYEQYF. DNA for the CDR3: TGTGCCAGCAGTTATGTCGGGGTCTCCTACGAGCAGTACTTC. The genes are TRBV6-5 and TRBJ2-7; a possible D gene is TRBD2 (5 bases). Germline assignment: CDR1 MNHEY and CDR2 SVGAGI. Deletions cut 3 bases from V and 0 bases from J, with 9 bases between. CDR3 size: 14 residues.